Listed below are T cell receptor beta chains from one sample, sequenced in a study of T cell clonotyping in hematopoietic cell transplantation. The method was immunoSEQ multiplex PCR; TCRdb's version includes in-frame clones alone and lacks a portion of them. The sample contains around 14,000 clones, 86% of which appear only once. The sequences come from PBMCs, collected 100 days after allogeneic stem cell transplant. These receptor sequences come from a male patient aged 45-60 years who had an allogeneic stem cell transplant from an unrelated donor, so T cells may come from the graft donor. Some clones in this sample may be carry-over from other donors' samples. Each CDR3 is given with its conserved first and last residue. The order of the fields is clone size, V gene, J gene, D gene, CDR3 protein, CDR3 DNA. D genes are given only for firm matches. Size values are once, few and many counts, or a class for expanded clones, and some rows have none.

-,TRBV7-3,TRBJ1-1,-,CASSLASGNEAFF,TGTGCCAGCAGCTTGGCTTCAGGGAATGAAGCTTTCTTT
-,TRBV7-6,TRBJ2-2,-,CASSLVVGTNTGELFF,TGTGCCAGCAGCTTAGTTGTGGGTACTAACACCGGGGAGCTGTTTTTT
-,TRBV7-2,TRBJ2-7,TRBD2,CASSLAGLAVPYF,TGTGCCAGCAGCTTAGCGGGGCTAGCGGTCCCTTACTTC
-,TRBV29-1,TRBJ2-7,-,CSGRSSYEQYF,TGCAGCGGACGCAGCTCCTACGAGCAGTACTTC
-,TRBV28,TRBJ2-7,TRBD2,CASSDMGTSGYEQYF,TGTGCCAGCAGCGATATGGGGACTAGCGGCTACGAGCAGTACTTC
-,TRBV7-9,TRBJ2-7,-,CASSFLNLDASYEQYF,TGTGCCAGCAGCTTCCTTAACCTCGACGCATCCTACGAGCAGTACTTC
-,TRBV6-5,TRBJ1-1,TRBD1,CASSYSRGGADTEAFF,TGTGCCAGCAGTTACTCGAGAGGGGGCGCTGACACTGAAGCTTTCTTT
once,TRBV6-6,TRBJ2-7,TRBD2,CASRPRLAGGSYEQYF,TGTGCCAGCAGGCCCAGACTAGCGGGAGGCTCCTACGAGCAGTACTTC
once,TRBV9,TRBJ2-1,-,CASSVTGFYNEQFF,TGTGCCAGCAGCGTTACCGGGTTTTACAATGAGCAGTTCTTC
-,TRBV10-1,TRBJ2-1,TRBD2,CASSGAGTSNEQFF,TGCGCCAGCAGTGGAGCTGGGACTAGCAATGAGCAGTTCTTC